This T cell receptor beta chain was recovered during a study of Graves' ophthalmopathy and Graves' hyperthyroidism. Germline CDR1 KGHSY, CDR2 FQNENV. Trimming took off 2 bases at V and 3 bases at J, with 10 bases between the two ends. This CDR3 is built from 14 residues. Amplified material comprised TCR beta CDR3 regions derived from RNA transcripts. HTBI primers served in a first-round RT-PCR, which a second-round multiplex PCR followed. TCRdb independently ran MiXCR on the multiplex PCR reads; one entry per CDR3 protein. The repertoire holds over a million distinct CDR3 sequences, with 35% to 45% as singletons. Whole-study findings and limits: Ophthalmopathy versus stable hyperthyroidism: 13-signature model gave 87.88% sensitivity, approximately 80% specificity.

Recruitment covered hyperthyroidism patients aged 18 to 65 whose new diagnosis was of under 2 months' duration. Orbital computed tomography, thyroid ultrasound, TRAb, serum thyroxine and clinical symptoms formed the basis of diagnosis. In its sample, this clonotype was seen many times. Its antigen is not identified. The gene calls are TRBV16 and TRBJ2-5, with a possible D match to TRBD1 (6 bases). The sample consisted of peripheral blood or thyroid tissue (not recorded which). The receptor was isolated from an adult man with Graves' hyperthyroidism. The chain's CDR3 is CASSQGQFKETQYF. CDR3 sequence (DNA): TGTGCCAGCAGCCAAGGACAGTTCAAAGAGACCCAGTACTTC.